This is a list of T cell receptor beta chains from one sample in a study of blood T cell repertoires in COVID-19. Data came from immunoSEQ multiplex PCR; TCRdb stores just in-frame clones and leaves some out. This repertoire shows some 350,000 clones, about 87% found once; its top ten account for over 6%. The specimen sequenced was peripheral blood. Receptor source: a woman in her 50s with COVID-19, enrolled during active disease. Both conserved end residues are part of each CDR3. Fields, in order: J gene, V gene, clone size, CDR3 protein. Where a row states a size, it is once, few, many or the class of an expanded clone; other rows omit it.

>TRBJ2-3|TRBV7-6|NA
CASSLVSEGAMGTDTQYF
>TRBJ1-1|TRBV7-8|NA
CASSGRTGDTEAFF
>TRBJ2-7|TRBV2|NA
CASTRNGLLGGLAGDYEQYF
>TRBJ2-2|TRBV19|NA
CASSPWTGPGELFF
>TRBJ1-3|TRBV30|few
CALAVTQGVRNTIYF
>TRBJ2-7|TRBV6-1|NA
CASREGGRYEQYF
>TRBJ1-5|TRBV5-1|NA
CASSTGTGSAQPQHF
>TRBJ1-4|TRBV7-6|NA
CASSFGTGIEKLFF
>TRBJ2-7|TRBV30|NA
CAWSDQAGGRGSAQYF
>TRBJ2-7|TRBV5-6|NA
CASSLGTGILSYEQYF
>TRBJ1-2|TRBV5-3|NA
CARTPGQWYGYTF
>TRBJ2-5|TRBV5-6|NA
CASSYYLRETQYF
>TRBJ1-4|TRBV27|once
CASSFQSGRANEKLFF
>TRBJ2-5|TRBV5-1|once
CASSLEGGQGEETQYF
>TRBJ2-2|TRBV6-2/TRBV6-3|NA
CASSRQGKAGELFF
>TRBJ2-7|TRBV7-3|NA
CASSLNGRTYEQYF
>TRBJ2-1|TRBV7-8|NA
CASSGGLLTRNEQFF
>TRBJ2-3|TRBV5-4|once
CASSLAGVDTQYF
>TRBJ1-2|TRBV7-2|NA
CASSFFRADGYTF
>TRBJ2-7|TRBV19|NA
CASSTGLAGYEQYF
>TRBJ2-5|TRBV7-9|NA
CASSRGLAHQETQYF
>TRBJ2-3|TRBV7-2|once
CASSSLAGEAVDTQYF